These T cell receptor beta chains were read from a single sample in a study of T cell changes during pregnancy in multiple sclerosis. TCRdb's table, derived via immunoSEQ multiplex PCR, lists solely in-frame clones and lacks some. The sample has around 130,000 clones; 90% to 95% are singletons. Sequencing was performed on peripheral blood, taken before pregnancy. All receptors come from a female donor with multiple sclerosis, enrolled in a pregnancy study. The CDR3 runs from the conserved cysteine through the conserved F or W. The order of the fields is D gene, V gene, clone size, J gene, CDR3 protein, CDR3 DNA. A D gene is named only where the DNA matches it firmly. Clone size is shown for a subset of rows, as once, few, many or a class of expanded clone.

>-|TRBV25-1|-|TRBJ1-4
CASSEWRGVNEKLFF
TGTGCCAGCAGTGAATGGAGAGGTGTTAATGAAAAACTGTTTTTT
>TRBD2|TRBV4-2|-|TRBJ2-2
CASSPGTSGYTGELFF
TGTGCCAGCAGCCCCGGGACTAGCGGATACACCGGGGAGCTGTTTTTT
>TRBD1|TRBV11-2|-|TRBJ1-1
CASSLDRSPMNTEAFF
TGTGCCAGCAGCTTGGACAGGAGCCCCATGAACACTGAAGCTTTCTTT
>-|TRBV9|-|TRBJ1-2
CASSVDLFPDGYTF
TGTGCCAGCAGCGTAGATCTATTTCCGGATGGCTACACCTTC
>TRBD2|TRBV10-2|-|TRBJ2-7
CASSVGGLPGGGYEQYF
TGCGCCAGCAGTGTTGGGGGACTACCGGGAGGTGGCTACGAGCAGTACTTC
>-|TRBV25-1|-|TRBJ2-1
CASSAIVSNNEQFF
TGTGCCAGCAGTGCTATCGTGTCCAACAATGAGCAGTTCTTC
>-|TRBV9|-|TRBJ1-1
CASSLRGVTEAFF
TGTGCCAGCAGCCTCCGGGGGGTAACTGAAGCTTTCTTT
>TRBD1|TRBV27|-|TRBJ2-7
CASSPRDRVHEQYF
TGTGCCAGCAGTCCCCGGGACAGGGTCCACGAGCAGTACTTC
>TRBD2|TRBV7-9|-|TRBJ2-7
CASSPGTSGGLSYEQYF
TGTGCCAGCAGCCCCGGGACTAGCGGGGGTCTCTCCTACGAGCAGTACTTC
>TRBD1|TRBV19|once|TRBJ1-1
CASRNTGDTEAFF
TGTGCCAGTAGGAATACAGGGGACACTGAAGCTTTCTTT
>TRBD2|TRBV30|-|TRBJ2-1
CAWSVKLKRGGLYNEQFF
TGTGCCTGGAGTGTCAAACTGAAGCGGGGGGGCCTTTACAATGAGCAGTTCTTC
>-|TRBV19|-|TRBJ1-3
CASSFLRTPASGNTIYF
TGTGCCAGTAGTTTTCTCCGGACACCCGCCTCTGGAAACACCATATATTTT
>-|TRBV28|-|TRBJ1-4
CASSPQSGRQGWNEKLFF
TGTGCCAGCAGTCCACAATCGGGCCGCCAGGGGTGGAATGAAAAACTGTTTTTT
>TRBD1|TRBV5-1|-|TRBJ1-1
CASSLLGQGRMNTEAFF
TGCGCCAGCAGCTTGCTCGGACAGGGCCGCATGAACACTGAAGCTTTCTTT
>TRBD1|TRBV15|-|TRBJ1-1
CATSRDRGMGTEAFF
TGTGCCACCAGCAGGGACAGGGGGATGGGCACTGAAGCTTTCTTT
>-|TRBV27|-|TRBJ2-5
CASSFAAEETQYF
TGTGCCAGCAGCTTTGCGGCCGAGGAGACCCAGTACTTC